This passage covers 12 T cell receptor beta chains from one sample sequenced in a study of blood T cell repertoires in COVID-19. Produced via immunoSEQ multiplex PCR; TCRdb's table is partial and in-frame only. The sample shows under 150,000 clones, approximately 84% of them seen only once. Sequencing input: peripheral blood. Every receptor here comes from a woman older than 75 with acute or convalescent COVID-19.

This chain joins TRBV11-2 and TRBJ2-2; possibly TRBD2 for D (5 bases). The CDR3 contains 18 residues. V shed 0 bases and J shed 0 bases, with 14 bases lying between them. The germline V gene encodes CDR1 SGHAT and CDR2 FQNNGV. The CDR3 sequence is CASSLDLGLASNTGELFF. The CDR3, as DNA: TGTGCCAGCAGCTTAGATCTTGGCCTAGCTTCGAACACCGGGGAGCTGTTTTTT. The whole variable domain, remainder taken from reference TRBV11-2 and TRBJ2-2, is EAGVAQSPRYKIIEKRQSVAFWCNPISGHATLYWYQQILGQGPKLLIQFQNNGVVDDSQLPKDRFSAERLKGVDSTLKIQPAKLEDSAVYLCASSLDLGLASNTGELFFGEGSRLTVL.

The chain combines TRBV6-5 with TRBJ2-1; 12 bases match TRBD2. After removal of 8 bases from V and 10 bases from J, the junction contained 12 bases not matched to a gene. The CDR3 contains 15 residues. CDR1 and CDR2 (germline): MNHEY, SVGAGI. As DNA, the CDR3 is TGTGCCAGCCGGGGCCCTAGCGGGGGGGCGAGCGAGCAGTTCTTC. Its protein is CASRGPSGGASEQFF.

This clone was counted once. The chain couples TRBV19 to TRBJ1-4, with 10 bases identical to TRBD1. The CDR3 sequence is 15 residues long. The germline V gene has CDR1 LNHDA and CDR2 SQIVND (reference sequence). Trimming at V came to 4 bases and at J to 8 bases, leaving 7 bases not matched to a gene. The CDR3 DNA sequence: TGTGCCAGTAGTACCTGGACAGGGGGGAAGGAAAAACTGTTTTTT. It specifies CASSTWTGGKEKLFF.

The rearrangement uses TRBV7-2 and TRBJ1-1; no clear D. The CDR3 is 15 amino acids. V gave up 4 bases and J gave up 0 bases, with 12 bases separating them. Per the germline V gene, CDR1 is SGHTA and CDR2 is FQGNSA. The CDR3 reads CASSSAPTLNTEAFF. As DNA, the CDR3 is TGTGCCAGCAGCTCCGCACCGACACTGAACACTGAAGCTTTCTTT.

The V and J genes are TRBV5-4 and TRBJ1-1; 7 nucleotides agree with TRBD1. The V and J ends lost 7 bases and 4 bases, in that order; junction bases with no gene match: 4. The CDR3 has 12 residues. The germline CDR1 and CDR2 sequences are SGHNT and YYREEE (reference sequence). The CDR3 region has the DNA TGTGCCAGCGGGGACAGCGGCACTGAAGCTTTCTTT. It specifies CASGDSGTEAFF.

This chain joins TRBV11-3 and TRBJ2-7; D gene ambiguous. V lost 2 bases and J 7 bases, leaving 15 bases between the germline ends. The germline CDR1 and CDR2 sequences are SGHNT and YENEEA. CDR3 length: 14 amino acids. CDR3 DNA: TGTGCCAGCAGCTTAACTACTTCCACGGAGGAGCAGTACTTC. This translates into CASSLTTSTEEQYF.

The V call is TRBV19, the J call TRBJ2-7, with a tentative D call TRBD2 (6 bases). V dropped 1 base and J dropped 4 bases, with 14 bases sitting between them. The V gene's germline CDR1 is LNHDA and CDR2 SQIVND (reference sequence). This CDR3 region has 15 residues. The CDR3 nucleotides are TGTGCCAGTAGTATAGGATCAGGTGCGGGGTACGAGCAGTACTTC. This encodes CASSIGSGAGYEQYF.

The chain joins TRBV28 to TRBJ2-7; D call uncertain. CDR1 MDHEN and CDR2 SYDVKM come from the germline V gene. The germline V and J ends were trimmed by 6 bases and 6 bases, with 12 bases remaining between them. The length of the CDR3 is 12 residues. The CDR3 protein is CASRLNAAEQYF. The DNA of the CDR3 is TGTGCCAGCAGACTTAACGCGGCCGAGCAGTACTTC.

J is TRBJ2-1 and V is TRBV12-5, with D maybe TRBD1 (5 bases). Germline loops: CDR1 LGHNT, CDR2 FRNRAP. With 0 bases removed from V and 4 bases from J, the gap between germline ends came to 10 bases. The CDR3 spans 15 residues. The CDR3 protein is CASGLVLQGYNEQFF. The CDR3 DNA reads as TGTGCTAGTGGTTTGGTACTGCAGGGATACAATGAGCAGTTCTTC.

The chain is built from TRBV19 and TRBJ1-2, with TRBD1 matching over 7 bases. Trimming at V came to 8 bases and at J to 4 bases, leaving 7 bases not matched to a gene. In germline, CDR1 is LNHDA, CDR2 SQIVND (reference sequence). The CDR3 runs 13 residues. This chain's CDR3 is CASFQGGFYGYTF. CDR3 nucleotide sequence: TGTGCCAGTTTTCAAGGGGGCTTCTATGGCTACACCTTC. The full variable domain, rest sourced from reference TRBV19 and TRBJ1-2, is DGGITQSPKYLFRKEGQNVTLSCEQNLNHDAMYWYRQDPGQGLRLIYYSQIVNDFQKGDIAEGYSVSREKKESFPLTVTSAQKNPTAFYLCASFQGGFYGYTFGSGTRLTVV.

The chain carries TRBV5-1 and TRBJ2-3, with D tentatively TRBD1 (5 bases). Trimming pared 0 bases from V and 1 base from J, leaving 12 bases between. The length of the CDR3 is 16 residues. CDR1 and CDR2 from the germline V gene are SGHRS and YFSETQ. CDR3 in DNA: TGCGCCAGCAGCTTGGGGTGGGGCGCAGGCACAGATACGCAGTATTTT. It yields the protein CASSLGWGAGTDTQYF.

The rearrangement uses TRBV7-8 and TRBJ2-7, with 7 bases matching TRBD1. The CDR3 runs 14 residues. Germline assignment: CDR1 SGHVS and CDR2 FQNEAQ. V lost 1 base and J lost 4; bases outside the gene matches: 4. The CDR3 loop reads CASSLVLGQYEQYF. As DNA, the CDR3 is TGTGCCAGCAGCTTAGTATTGGGACAGTACGAGCAGTACTTC.